Following are 32 T cell receptor beta chains from one sample sequenced in a study of blood T cells in healthy people across ages. A second roughly 6 to 12 cycle PCR used barcoded and J-beta primers. TCRdb reprocessed the 5' RACE reads with MiXCR, giving one entry per CDR3 protein. The profile covers 600,000 to 850,000 distinct CDR3 sequences, with roughly 43% appearing a single time and 20% to 25% taken by the ten largest. Sequencing was performed on blood. These receptors were collected from a woman aged 60 to 75 in good health.

This clonotype has a handful of counts. The rearrangement uses TRBV10-1 and TRBJ2-1; 8 bases are a match to TRBD1. The V segment lost 5 bases and the J segment 9 bases; nucleotides outside the gene matches: 6. Germline CDR1 is WNHNN and CDR2 is SYGVQD (reference sequence). CDR3 length equals 13 residues. CDR3 sequence (DNA): TGCGCCAGCAGTTTATGGACAGGGAGTGAGCAGTTCTTC. The encoded protein is CASSLWTGSEQFF.

This clonotype was detected only a few times. The V and J genes are TRBV7-2 and TRBJ1-6, with 8 positions matching TRBD1. This CDR3 is built from 14 residues. Germline V gene sequence: CDR1 SGHTA, CDR2 FQGNSA. Germline trimming cut 5 bases from V and 7 bases from J; bases unmatched to any gene: 4. For the CDR3, the DNA is TGTGCCAGCAGCATGACAGGGGCCAATTCACCCCTCCACTTT. It encodes CASSMTGANSPLHF.

The V call is TRBV3-1, the J call TRBJ2-5; either TRBD1 or TRBD2 may fit D (5 bases each). The ends were cut back, 0 bases at V and 4 bases at J, with 18 bases in the middle. Germline V gene lookup returns CDR1 LGHDT and CDR2 YNNKEL (reference sequence). The CDR3 covers 17 residues. The CDR3 DNA reads TGTGCCAGCAGCCAAGATGGTCAAGGGACCTATGGAGAGACCCAGTACTTC. It codes for CASSQDGQGTYGETQYF.

The rearrangement uses TRBV20-1 and TRBJ2-3; 11 bases are a match to TRBD2. This CDR3 has 15 amino acids. Germline CDR1 is DFQATT and CDR2 is SNEGSKA (reference sequence). Trimming removed 4 bases from V and 4 bases from J; junction bases left unmatched: 7. CDR3 region: CSAKLAGGTADTQYF. CDR3 bases: TGCAGTGCTAAGCTAGCGGGGGGCACCGCAGATACGCAGTATTTT.

This clonotype was found a few times. The chain joins TRBV24-1 to TRBJ2-7, with no clear D. V was cut by 2 bases and J by 5 bases, with 3 bases left in between. Germline V gives CDR1 KGHDR, CDR2 SFDVKD. This CDR3 has 11 residues. CDR3 protein: CATSDSNEQYF. The CDR3 coding sequence is TGTGCCACCAGTGATTCCAACGAGCAGTACTTC.

The chain couples TRBV4-2 to TRBJ2-3; D may be TRBD2 (7 bases). V lost 4 bases, J lost 0 bases, and 17 bases lay in between. The CDR3 runs to 17 residues. Germline V gene data show CDR1 as LGHNA and CDR2 as YNFKEQ. CDR3 coding DNA: TGTGCCAGCAGCCCACTCAGTAGGGGGGGTAGCACAGATACGCAGTATTTT. It is translated as CASSPLSRGGSTDTQYF.

The rearrangement joins TRBV6-2 or TRBV6-3 to TRBJ2-2; D ambiguous. Germline assignment: CDR1 MNHEY and CDR2 SVGEGT. The CDR3 runs to 10 residues. Trimming shortened V by 8 bases and J by 10 bases, and 8 bases separated the two germline ends. CDR3 in DNA: TGTGCCAGCGAAGGCCCGGAGCTGTTTTTT. Encoded protein: CASEGPELFF.

This sequence joins TRBV7-3 and TRBJ1-1; TRBD1 agrees at 9 bases. The CDR3 totals 17 residues. Germline assignment: CDR1 SGHTA and CDR2 FQGTGA. The V gene end was trimmed by 1 base and the J gene end by 1 base; junction bases not matched to a gene: 7. This CDR3 reads CASSLIPPGQGNTEAFF. DNA for the CDR3: TGTGCCAGCAGCTTAATCCCGCCGGGACAGGGGAACACTGAAGCTTTCTTT.

Only one count was recorded for this clonotype. The junction does not match germline at one end; this may be a read error. The rearrangement joins TRBV12-3 or TRBV12-4 to TRBJ1-2, with D maybe TRBD1 (5 bases). The CDR3 spans 15 residues. CDR3 loop: CAGSPTGGGNYGYTF. The CDR3 nucleotides are TGTGCCGGCAGTCCAACCGGCGGGGGGAACTATGGCTACACCTTC.

The chain carries TRBV20-1 and TRBJ2-7; no definite D call. V lost 1 base and J lost 1, with 8 bases in between. Germline lookup yields CDR1 DFQATT and CDR2 SNEGSKA (reference sequence). This CDR3 spans 13 amino acids. The DNA for the CDR3 is TGCAGTGCTAGAGTTTTCAATTCCTACGAGCAGTACTTC. This encodes CSARVFNSYEQYF.

This clonotype has more than one count but fewer than ten. The V gene is TRBV28, the J gene TRBJ2-5; 8 bases are a match to TRBD1. This CDR3 contains 17 residues. V dropped 2 bases and J dropped 4; count of bases not matched to a gene: 12. CDR1 is MDHEN, CDR2 SYDVKM, per germline. CDR3 in amino acids: CASSLDRGFAYRETQYF. The CDR3 bases are TGTGCCAGCAGTTTAGACAGGGGTTTCGCCTACCGAGAGACCCAGTACTTC.

The chain couples TRBV5-1 to TRBJ2-1; D call uncertain. CDR1 and CDR2 from the germline V gene are SGHRS and YFSETQ. CDR3 size: 16 residues. The V end was cut by 3 bases, the J end by 8 bases, with 21 bases between. The CDR3 coding sequence is TGCGCCAGCAGCTCAACCCCTGGCAGGCCTGGGGATGAGCAGTTCTTC. Translated: CASSSTPGRPGDEQFF.

The CDR3 here is CASSTIITDTQYF. The CDR3 DNA reads TGTGCCAGCAGTACCATTATCACAGATACGCAGTATTTT. The chain joins TRBV6-2 or TRBV6-3 to TRBJ2-3, with no clear D. From germline, CDR1 is MNHEY and CDR2 SVGEGT. V gave up 5 bases and J gave up 2 bases, with 8 bases separating them. The CDR3 spans 13 residues.

This clonotype appeared a few times. This sequence joins TRBV5-1 and TRBJ2-3, with D possibly matching TRBD2 (6 bases). Germline V gene sequence: CDR1 SGHRS, CDR2 YFSETQ. V was trimmed by 0 bases and J by 4 bases, leaving 12 bases between them. The CDR3 runs 15 residues. CDR3 sequence: CASSLAPGVPDTQYF. CDR3 nucleotides: TGCGCCAGCAGCTTGGCCCCGGGAGTTCCAGATACGCAGTATTTT.

This clonotype has more than one count but fewer than ten. This sequence joins TRBV6-1 and TRBJ2-2, with 8 bases matching TRBD1. Unmatched junction bases numbered 5, after V lost 6 bases and J lost 2 bases. This CDR3 is 15 amino acids long. Germline lookup yields CDR1 MNHNS and CDR2 SASEGT. The CDR3 DNA follows: TGTGCCAGCAGCCGGACAGGGATTAACACCGGGGAGCTGTTTTTT. Amino acids: CASSRTGINTGELFF.

The sample holds a few counts of this clonotype. The V gene is TRBV28, the J gene TRBJ2-3, with 7 bases identical to TRBD1. The CDR3 runs to 15 residues. J lost 3 bases, V lost 2 bases, and 5 bases had no gene match. Per germline, CDR1 MDHEN and CDR2 SYDVKM. The chain's CDR3 is CASSLGTERTDTQYF. In DNA, the CDR3 is TGTGCCAGCAGTTTAGGGACAGAAAGAACAGATACGCAGTATTTT.

This clonotype was seen repeatedly, ten times or more. The genes are TRBV12-3 or TRBV12-4 and TRBJ2-1, with a tentative D call TRBD1 (6 bases). The V gene lost 6 bases and the J gene lost 7 bases, with 25 bases spanning the gap. The CDR3 length is 17 residues. For the CDR3, the DNA is TGTGCCAGCAGCAGGGGCCTTACCACCATAATGCAGAATGAGCAGTTCTTC. Protein sequence: CASSRGLTTIMQNEQFF.

V usage is TRBV7-9 and J usage is TRBJ1-4, with D hard to call. The CDR3 has 14 amino acids. Per the germline V gene, CDR1 is SEHNR and CDR2 is FQNEAQ (reference sequence). Trimming removed 2 bases from V and 4 bases from J, with 8 bases in between. In DNA form, the CDR3 reads TGTGCCAGCAGCTTACTGCTAAATAATGAAAAACTGTTTTTT. This encodes CASSLLLNNEKLFF.

This clonotype appeared a single time. A read error is possible here, since a much larger clone lies one base away. This chain uses TRBV29-1 with TRBJ2-5; the D gene is possibly TRBD1 (6 bases). The V gene lost 7 bases and the J gene lost 1 base, with 10 bases spanning the gap. In germline, CDR1 is SQVTM, CDR2 ANQGSEA. This CDR3 has 12 residues. The CDR3 sequence is CSAEDSQETQYF. Here the CDR3 DNA reads TGCAGCGCTGAGGACAGCCAAGAGACCCAGTACTTC.

Only a few counts were recorded for this clonotype. The chain employs TRBV12-3 or TRBV12-4 and TRBJ2-1; D perhaps matches TRBD1 (6 bases). Trimming stripped 4 bases from V and 2 bases from J, with 12 bases between. CDR3 length: 15 residues. CDR3 protein: CASSSETGPYNEQFF. Here the CDR3 DNA reads TGTGCCAGCAGTTCAGAGACAGGCCCCTACAATGAGCAGTTCTTC.

In its sample, this clonotype was seen a few times. This chain joins TRBV12-3 or TRBV12-4 and TRBJ1-4; possible D gene TRBD1, 6 bases. The CDR3 loop spans 15 amino acids. Trimming shortened V by 8 bases and J by 8 bases, and 21 bases separated the two germline ends. The CDR3 DNA is TGTGCCAGCCAACTTGAAGGGGGGGCAGGAGAAAAACTGTTTTTT. It is translated as CASQLEGGAGEKLFF.

Only a few counts were recorded for this clonotype. V is TRBV12-3 or TRBV12-4 and J is TRBJ1-4; a weak D match, TRBD1 (6 bases). This CDR3 is built from 14 residues. V gave up 1 base and J gave up 7 bases, with 10 bases separating them. In nucleotides, the CDR3 is TGTGCCAGCAGTTTAGGGGGAGGGGGTGAAAAACTGTTTTTT. Encoded protein: CASSLGGGGEKLFF.

The CDR3 coding sequence is TGTGCCAGCAGTTACTCGGCGGTGGGAGCGAGCTCCTACGAGCAGTACTTC. This sequence encodes CASSYSAVGASSYEQYF. The V call is TRBV6-5, the J call TRBJ2-7; maybe TRBD2 (5 bases). With 0 bases removed from V and 0 bases from J, the gap between germline ends came to 15 bases. Germline assignment: CDR1 MNHEY and CDR2 SVGAGI. This CDR3 spans 17 amino acids.

This clonotype was seen a few times. One end of the junction does not line up with germline, which may come from a read error. The chain combines TRBV7-2 with TRBJ1-2, with a tentative D call TRBD1 (5 bases). CDR1 and CDR2 from the germline V gene are SGHTA and FQGNSA. The CDR3 covers 16 residues. CDR3 loop: CAGSLARFEGTRGYTF. CDR3 coding DNA: TGTGCCGGCAGCTTAGCGCGTTTCGAGGGGACGAGGGGCTACACCTTC.

This chain connects TRBV7-8 to TRBJ2-5; D gene unclear. Between the trimmed V and J ends, which lost 2 bases and 0 bases, there was a span of 7 bases. CDR1 is SGHVS and CDR2 is FQNEAQ in the germline V gene. This CDR3 comprises 14 residues. CDR3 amino acids: CASSLSIHQETQYF. CDR3 DNA sequence: TGTGCCAGCAGCTTAAGCATCCACCAAGAGACCCAGTACTTC.

The CDR3 sequence is CASSATATNEKLFF. The CDR3 bases are TGTGCCAGCAGCGCGACGGCAACTAATGAAAAACTGTTTTTT. The chain uses TRBV9 and TRBJ1-4; D remains unclear. The CDR3 totals 14 residues. Trimming took 3 bases from V and 0 from J, leaving 6 bases between them. Germline V gene sequence: CDR1 SGDLS, CDR2 YYNGEE.

This chain uses TRBV20-1 with TRBJ1-4; no clear D gene. CDR3 length: 15 residues. The V and J ends lost 1 base and 5 bases respectively, with 14 bases between them. Germline V gene data show CDR1 as DFQATT and CDR2 as SNEGSKA (reference sequence). CDR3 in amino acids: CSARVAASFNEKLFF. CDR3 nucleotides: TGCAGTGCTAGAGTGGCAGCTAGCTTCAATGAAAAACTGTTTTTT.

With respect to this clonotype: This may be a read error: a much more frequent sequence differs by one nucleotide. The genes are TRBV20-1 and TRBJ2-7, with 8 bases lining up with TRBD2. The V gene's germline CDR1 is DFQATT and CDR2 SNEGSKA (reference sequence). This CDR3 region has 13 residues. J gave up 7 bases and V 6 bases, and 11 bases lay outside the gene matches. The CDR3 reads CSAGGGLEEEQYF. DNA for the CDR3: TGCAGTGCCGGAGGGGGACTAGAAGAGGAGCAGTACTTC.

The CDR3 here is CASSPPGPVAEQYF. CDR3 bases: TGTGCCAGCAGTCCCCCGGGCCCAGTGGCCGAGCAGTACTTC. V is TRBV6-5 and J is TRBJ2-5; D ambiguous. TRBJ2-7 matches the DNA end more closely, so the J call is doubtful. CDR3 length: 14 amino acids. Germline-derived CDR1 and CDR2 are MNHEY and SVGAGI.

As DNA, the CDR3 is TGTGCCAGCAGCTTTTCTGGGGGCGCGGTCGGGGAGCTGTTTTTT. The encoded protein is CASSFSGGAVGELFF. V usage is TRBV7-2 and J usage is TRBJ2-2; TRBD1 might be the D (6 bases). Looked up from germline, CDR1 is SGHTA and CDR2 is FQGNSA. The CDR3 consists of 15 residues. V was cut by 3 bases and J by 7 bases, with 15 bases left in between.

Of note for this clonotype: A much more abundant neighbour one base away suggests this may be a read error. The chain uses TRBV12-3 or TRBV12-4 and TRBJ2-3; possible D gene TRBD1, 6 bases. CDR3 size: 15 residues. V shed 6 bases and J shed 2 bases, with 15 bases lying between them. DNA of the CDR3: TGTGCCAGCAGCCCGAGACAGGTGAACACAGATACGCAGTATTTT. It encodes CASSPRQVNTDTQYF.

The chain joins TRBV3-1 to TRBJ2-7, with unresolved D. The V gene's germline CDR1 is LGHDT and CDR2 YNNKEL (reference sequence). This CDR3 has 12 amino acids. V lost 4 bases and J lost 5, with 9 bases in between. In DNA form, the CDR3 reads TGTGCCAGCAGCCTTATTCCGGACGAGCAGTACTTC. Amino acids: CASSLIPDEQYF.